The clone carrying this TCR beta chain was observed at least ten times. Its antigen remains unknown. This record belongs to a study of Graves' ophthalmopathy and Graves' hyperthyroidism. Overall study results and limits: Blood shared most expanded thyroid clonotypes above 0.001 frequency.

Scientists amplified the TCR beta CDR3 regions from RNA transcripts. After a first-round RT-PCR with HTBI primers, a second-round multiplex PCR was run. Each CDR3 protein gets one entry after TCRdb re-called the multiplex PCR reads with MiXCR. This table has some 1.1 million distinct CDR3 sequences, around a third appearing once. Germline CDR1 is LNHDA and CDR2 is SQIVND (reference sequence). CDR3 length equals 15 residues. The V gene lost 3 bases and the J gene lost 3 bases, with 15 bases spanning the gap. Other autoimmune diseases, uncontrolled infections, pregnancy or lactation ruled patients out of participation. Orbital computed tomography and thyroid ultrasound, along with TRAb, serum thyroxine and clinical symptoms, underpinned diagnosis.

This sequence joins TRBV19 and TRBJ2-7; D uncertain. The sample comprised peripheral blood or thyroid tissue (not recorded which). The TCR comes from an adult man with Graves' hyperthyroidism. The CDR3 protein is CASSITQHANYEQYF. The CDR3, as DNA: TGTGCCAGTAGTATTACACAGCATGCCAACTACGAGCAGTACTTC.